This entry concerns a single T cell receptor (beta chain). Antigen specificity is unknown. V lost 1 base and J 7 bases, leaving 11 bases between the germline ends. The CDR3 is made up of 14 amino acids. From germline, CDR1 is LGHDT and CDR2 YNNKEL (reference sequence). This entry comes from a study of T cell responses to AZD1222 COVID-19 vaccine. At the level of the study: Second doses were pooled across both intervals (about 4 or about 12 weeks). Notes on the study in general: Most donors were white British and more were female, and clonal diversity was possibly underestimated.

Libraries were prepared by immunoSEQ multiplex PCR; TCRdb keeps only in-frame clonotypes and omits some of them. The sample holds 100,000 to 150,000 clones, roughly nine tenths seen once. This chain uses TRBV3-1 (or the pseudogene TRBV3-2) with TRBJ1-5, with D uncertain. This clonotype was sampled from an adult in good health. The sequencing here drew on peripheral blood, taken on day 0 of AZD1222 vaccination. The DNA of the CDR3 is TGTGCCAGCAGCCAAGGGACCGTCGCGCAGCCCCAGCATTTT. Protein: CASSQGTVAQPQHF.